The 9 T cell receptor beta chains listed next were all sequenced from one sample in a study of shared T cell receptors in the human thymus. Using immunoSEQ multiplex PCR, the repertoire was profiled, and TCRdb retains in-frame clones only, with some absent. The sample yields over 650,000 clones, more than 75% seen once. These same data were also listed under a study on human thymus T cells.

The sequencing input was thymocytes. These receptors all stem from a boy younger than two with a congenital heart defect.

The chain carries TRBV28 and TRBJ2-7, with D possibly TRBD2 on 5 matching bases. Per germline, CDR1 MDHEN and CDR2 SYDVKM. The CDR3 totals 16 residues. V shed 2 bases and J shed 1 base, with 15 bases lying between them. CDR3 sequence (DNA): TGTGCCAGCAGTTTAGGGCGGGTGGGCCTTTCCTACGAGCAGTACTTC. This codes for CASSLGRVGLSYEQYF.

This chain joins TRBV4-2 and TRBJ1-5, with TRBD1 matching over 9 bases. The CDR3 extends over 19 amino acids. The V gene's germline CDR1 is LGHNA and CDR2 YNFKEQ. The V segment lost 0 bases and the J segment 1 base; nucleotides outside the gene matches: 10. The CDR3 bases are TGTGCCAGCAGCCAAGAGGGGACAGGGACATATTCCAGCAATCAGCCCCAGCATTTT. Translation: CASSQEGTGTYSSNQPQHF.

This rearrangement joins TRBV28 to TRBJ2-2; D unclear. With 5 bases removed from V and 0 bases from J, the gap between germline ends came to 10 bases. The CDR3 is 15 residues long. The V gene's germline CDR1 is MDHEN and CDR2 SYDVKM. CDR3 loop: CASSPVRANTGELFF. In nucleotides, the CDR3 is TGTGCCAGCAGTCCCGTGAGAGCGAACACCGGGGAGCTGTTTTTT. Complete variable domain (other parts from reference TRBV28 and TRBJ2-2): DVKVTQSSRYLVKRTGEKVFLECVQDMDHENMFWYRQDPGLGLRLIYFSYDVKMKEKGDIPEGYSVSREKKERFSLILESASTNQTSMYLCASSPVRANTGELFFGEGSRLTVL.

V usage is TRBV5-1 and J usage is TRBJ2-7; 7 nucleotides match TRBD1. J lost 2 bases, V lost 4 bases, and 12 bases had no gene match. Germline CDR1 is SGHRS and CDR2 is YFSETQ. This CDR3 is 16 amino acids long. CDR3 sequence (DNA): TGCGCCAGCAGCCTCAACCCGACAGGGAACCCCTACGAGCAGTACTTC. This gives the protein CASSLNPTGNPYEQYF.

The V call is TRBV6-5, the J call TRBJ2-7, with a possible D match to TRBD2 (5 bases). Trimming pared 0 bases from V and 3 bases from J, leaving 12 bases between. Germline assignment: CDR1 MNHEY and CDR2 SVGAGI. The CDR3 sequence is 15 residues long. The CDR3 spells CASSYSRAFGYEQYF. The CDR3, as DNA: TGTGCCAGCAGTTACTCGAGGGCCTTCGGCTACGAGCAGTACTTC.

V usage is TRBV2 and J usage is TRBJ2-1; the match to TRBD2 covers 15 bases. The CDR3 is made up of 20 amino acids. Germline V gene sequence: CDR1 SNHLY, CDR2 FYNNEI. The junction had 11 bases not matched to a gene; V was cut back by 5 bases and J by 0 bases. CDR3 region: CASSSRTSGRAESSYNEQFF. As DNA, the CDR3 is TGTGCCAGCAGTAGCAGGACTAGCGGGAGGGCCGAAAGCTCCTACAATGAGCAGTTCTTC.

CDR3 sequence: CASSLDRELYNSYNEQFF. CDR3 in DNA: TGTGCCAGCAGCTTAGATAGGGAGTTGTACAACTCCTACAATGAGCAGTTCTTC. The chain links TRBV11-2 to TRBJ2-1; maybe TRBD2 (5 bases). V gave up 0 bases and J gave up 0 bases, with 15 bases separating them. There are 18 residues in the CDR3. CDR1 is SGHAT, CDR2 FQNNGV, per germline.

The genes are TRBV28 and TRBJ2-5, with D possibly being TRBD2 (5 bases). CDR3 length: 16 residues. CDR1 and CDR2 (germline): MDHEN, SYDVKM. V was cut by 7 bases and J by 2 bases, with 20 bases left in between. The CDR3, as DNA: TGTGCCAGCATAAACGGGAAGGAGTCGAAACAAGAGACCCAGTACTTC. Its translation is CASINGKESKQETQYF.

The chain carries TRBV5-1 and TRBJ1-1, with D perhaps TRBD1 (5 bases). V lost 1 base to trimming and J lost 2 bases, with 6 bases between them. CDR1 is SGHRS, CDR2 YFSETQ, per germline. CDR3 length: 13 residues. CDR3 nucleotide sequence: TGCGCCAGCAGCTTGACAGGTAACACTGAAGCTTTCTTT. Amino acid sequence: CASSLTGNTEAFF.